A selection of T cell receptor beta chains follows, all from one sample in a study of molecular identifiers for immune sequencing clone quantification. MiXCR, run by TCRdb on the PCR reads, gives a single entry per CDR3 protein. The sample records tens of thousands of distinct CDR3 sequences, about a sixth being singletons. The specimen sequenced was naive CD8+ T cells from blood, with Jurkat cell RNA spiked in. The source of these receptors is a human donor in good health. Some libraries in this study had Jurkat cell RNA spiked in. Each CDR3 is given with its conserved first and last residue. A D gene is named only where the DNA matches it firmly. Not all rows give a size; the values are once, few, many and, for expanded clones, a class.

v_call,j_call,d_call,clone_size,cdr3_nt,cdr3_aa
TRBV4-3,TRBJ2-7,TRBD1,many,TGCGCCAGCAGCCAAGGGATAGGGGGCCACGAGCAGTACTTC,CASSQGIGGHEQYF
TRBV27,TRBJ1-1,.,many,TGTGCCAGCAGTTATCGGGACACTTCGGCAACTTTCTTT,CASSYRDTSATFF
TRBV29-1,TRBJ2-2,.,.,TGCAGCGTTGTTTATCGGGGTGTGGGGGAGCTGTTTTTT,CSVVYRGVGELFF
TRBV7-2,TRBJ1-1,.,many,TGTGCCAGCAGCTTAGCGAGGGGCCACACTGAAGCTTTCTTT,CASSLARGHTEAFF
TRBV27,TRBJ1-5,.,many,TGTGCCAGCAGTCGATATGGTAGCAATCAGCCCCAGCATTTT,CASSRYGSNQPQHF
TRBV7-9,TRBJ2-1,.,many,TGTGCCAGCAGCCACCTGACAGGTTATTCCTACAATGAGCAGTTCTTC,CASSHLTGYSYNEQFF
TRBV11-2,TRBJ2-7,.,many,TGTGCCAGCAGCTTAAGCCCGGGGAACTACGAGCAGTACTTC,CASSLSPGNYEQYF
TRBV2,TRBJ2-1,.,many,TGTGCCAGCAGAGACGAGAGACAGTACAATGAGCAGTTCTTC,CASRDERQYNEQFF
TRBV6-6,TRBJ1-1,TRBD1,many,TGTGCCAGCAGGGTTGGTTCCGGGACAGGGATGGGCACTGAAGCTTTCTTT,CASRVGSGTGMGTEAFF
TRBV10-1,TRBJ2-3,.,many,TGCGCCAGCAGTGGTGCCCCCACAGATACGCAGTATTTT,CASSGAPTDTQYF
TRBV7-2,TRBJ1-2,.,many,TGTGCCAGCAGCTTAGGGGAGTACGGCTACACCTTC,CASSLGEYGYTF
TRBV7-3,TRBJ2-3,TRBD2,many,TGTGCCAGCAGCCCAGGAAGCGGGGGGCACACAGATACGCAGTATTTT,CASSPGSGGHTDTQYF
TRBV30,TRBJ2-7,TRBD2,many,TGTGCCTGGAGTGTACTAGCGGGGGTCGGCGAGCAGTACTTC,CAWSVLAGVGEQYF
TRBV7-9,TRBJ2-1,TRBD2,few,TGTGCCAGCAGCTTGGGGTTAGCGGGAGGGCCCGGAGGGCAGTTCTTC,CASSLGLAGGPGGQFF
TRBV7-9,TRBJ2-3,.,many,TGTGCCAGCAGCTCCCCCCCGCTGGGGGCCACAGATACGCAGTATTTT,CASSSPPLGATDTQYF
TRBV5-5,TRBJ2-1,TRBD1,.,TGTGCCAGCAGCAACCCCGGGACAGGGGACAATGAGCAGTTCTTC,CASSNPGTGDNEQFF
TRBV7-3,TRBJ2-3,.,many,TGTGCCAGCAGCTTAATAGGTGGGGGCACAGATACGCAGTATTTT,CASSLIGGGTDTQYF
TRBV5-1,TRBJ2-1,.,many,TGCGCCAGCACCCTACTGAACAATGAGCAGTTCTTC,CASTLLNNEQFF
TRBV19,TRBJ2-7,.,many,TGTGCCAGTAGCCTAACCGACAGCTCCTACGAGCAGTACTTC,CASSLTDSSYEQYF
TRBV5-1,TRBJ1-1,.,many,TGCGCCAGCAGCTTGAAGTTTCAGGGCGGCACTGAAGCTTTCTTT,CASSLKFQGGTEAFF
TRBV3-1,TRBJ2-7,.,.,TGTGCCAGCAGCCAAGCGGAAGATCCGGGGCAGTACTTC,CASSQAEDPGQYF
TRBV7-8,TRBJ2-7,.,.,TGTGCCAGCAGCTTAGGAGTTAGTGGGGGCAGGGCGGACTTC,CASSLGVSGGRADF
TRBV19,TRBJ2-3,TRBD2,few,TGTGCCAGTAGTAGGGCCGGGGGGGATACGCAGTATTTT,CASSRAGGDTQYF
TRBV20-1,TRBJ2-5,.,many,.,CSASYFGPRKQETQYF
TRBV2,TRBJ2-5,.,once,TGTGCCAGCAGTGGGGCAGAGATAGAGACCCAGTACTTC,CASSGAEIETQYF
TRBV6-5,TRBJ2-3,TRBD1,many,TGTGCCAGCAGTCCTTGGGACAGTAGCACAGATACGCAGTATTTT,CASSPWDSSTDTQYF
TRBV7-7,TRBJ2-3,TRBD2,.,TGTGCTAGCAGCCCATGGCTAGCGGGAAGCACAGATACGCAGTATTTT,CASSPWLAGSTDTQYF
TRBV6-2/TRBV6-3,TRBJ2-1,TRBD2,.,TGTGCCAGCAGCTCTACCGGGACTAGCTCCAACAATGAGCAGTTCTTC,CASSSTGTSSNNEQFF
TRBV4-1,TRBJ2-7,.,many,TGCGCCAGCAGCCAAGATGTAGCGGAATACGAGCAGTACTTC,CASSQDVAEYEQYF
TRBV4-1,TRBJ2-1,.,.,TGCGCCGGCAGCCAAGCGGGCGGTTTTAATGAGCAGTTCTTC,CAGSQAGGFNEQFF
TRBV4-1,TRBJ2-1,.,.,TGCGCCAGCAGCCAACGATCGGGAGTGTACAATGAGCAGTTCTTC,CASSQRSGVYNEQFF
TRBV7-7,TRBJ2-2,.,.,TGTGCTAGCAGCCCGGCCTACGCGAACACCGGGGAGCTGTTTTTT,CASSPAYANTGELFF
TRBV7-2,TRBJ2-5,.,many,TGTGCCAGCATCATGATGGGACCATCCGAGGGGCAAGAGACCCAGTACTTC,CASIMMGPSEGQETQYF
TRBV18,TRBJ1-1,.,many,TGTGCCAGCTCATCCCTGGGGGGTGAGACCACTGAAGCTTTCTTT,CASSSLGGETTEAFF
TRBV29-1,TRBJ2-7,.,many,TGCAGCGTTGATACAGGGCTACCCTACGAGCAGTACTTC,CSVDTGLPYEQYF
TRBV11-2,TRBJ2-1,TRBD2,.,TGTGAAAGCGCTCGGACTAGCGGGAGAGGGTTGGATGAGCAGTTCTTC,CESARTSGRGLDEQFF
TRBV7-2,TRBJ2-1,.,many,TGTGCCAGCCCGCCAATTGGCATTACCTACAATGAGCAGTTCTTC,CASPPIGITYNEQFF
TRBV28,TRBJ2-4,TRBD2,many,TGTGCCAGCAGTTCCGGGACTAGCGGGAGTCCGGACATTCAGTACTTC,CASSSGTSGSPDIQYF
TRBV5-5,TRBJ1-5,.,many,TGTGCCAGCAGCCCCGATTTTAGGGGCTATAATCAGCCCCAGCATTTT,CASSPDFRGYNQPQHF
TRBV7-2,TRBJ2-1,TRBD2,many,TGTGCCAGCAGCTTCGGGACTACTAATGAGCAGTTCTTC,CASSFGTTNEQFF
TRBV9,TRBJ2-3,.,many,TGTGCCAGCAGCCCTTATTTGGGGGGGGCTAGCACAGATACGCAGTATTTT,CASSPYLGGASTDTQYF